These 26 T cell receptor beta chains originate from one sample sequenced in a study of identical twins. TCRdb analysed the 5' RACE reads with MiXCR anew, one entry per CDR3 protein. Of about 520,000 distinct CDR3 sequences in the sample, roughly 21% were seen once. This sample also appeared in a second study, on T cells expressing NK-cell markers.

The sample comprised CD4+ T cells sorted from blood. Source of these receptors: a woman aged 18-29 years in good health.

The chain employs TRBV11-2 and TRBJ2-3, with 9 bases identical to TRBD2. V lost 3 bases, J lost 8 bases, and 18 bases stayed unmatched. Germline CDR1 is SGHAT and CDR2 is FQNNGV. The CDR3 spans 18 residues. The CDR3 spells CASSFGLLLAGGLGTQYF. The CDR3 bases are TGTGCCAGCAGCTTCGGACTTTTACTAGCGGGCGGGCTTGGTACGCAGTATTTT.

This clonotype was observed a few times. The rearrangement uses TRBV2 and TRBJ2-7; possible D gene TRBD1, 6 bases. V shed 4 bases and J shed 4 bases, with 11 bases lying between them. Germline V gene lookup returns CDR1 SNHLY and CDR2 FYNNEI. CDR3 size: 13 residues. Here the CDR3 DNA reads TGTGCCAGCAGTGCGAACAGGGAATACGAGCAGTACTTC. Residues: CASSANREYEQYF.

The chain recombines TRBV27 with TRBJ2-7, with TRBD2 matching over 9 bases. The CDR3 contains 14 residues. Germline CDR1 is MNHEY and CDR2 is SMNVEV (reference sequence). V was pared by 8 bases and J by 4 bases, with 9 bases of the junction left unmatched. In DNA, the CDR3 is TGTGCCAGCCCTCCTAGCGGGGCAACATACGAGCAGTACTTC. Its translation: CASPPSGATYEQYF.

This clonotype appeared a few times. The chain links TRBV12-3 or TRBV12-4 to TRBJ2-3; D is possibly TRBD1 (6 bases). Trimming stripped 6 bases from V and 0 bases from J, with 13 bases between. This CDR3 region has 15 residues. CDR3 in amino acids: CASRGQPTSTDTQYF. The CDR3 nucleotides read TGTGCCAGCAGAGGACAGCCAACTAGCACAGATACGCAGTATTTT.

This sequence joins TRBV9 and TRBJ2-1; 7 bases agree with TRBD2. The trim removed 4 bases at V and 2 bases at J, leaving 9 bases unmatched. Germline V gene data show CDR1 as SGDLS and CDR2 as YYNGEE. CDR3 length: 16 residues. The DNA for the CDR3 is TGTGCCAGCAGCCCCCGACTAGCCGGCCCCTACAATGAGCAGTTCTTC. This gives the protein CASSPRLAGPYNEQFF. Using reference TRBV9 and TRBJ2-1 for the parts outside the CDR3, the full variable domain is DSGVTQTPKHLITATGQRVTLRCSPRSGDLSVYWYQQSLDQGLQFLIQYYNGEERAKGNILERFSAQQFPDLHSELNLSSLELGDSALYFCASSPRLAGPYNEQFFGPGTRLTVL.

This clonotype was seen more than once but under ten times. The V gene is TRBV7-9, the J gene TRBJ1-1, with D uncertain. The V end was cut by 2 bases, the J end by 2 bases, with 6 bases between. From germline, CDR1 is SEHNR and CDR2 FQNEAQ (reference sequence). The CDR3 consists of 13 residues. The CDR3 region is CASSLMVNTEAFF. The CDR3 nucleotides read TGTGCCAGCAGCTTAATGGTCAACACTGAAGCTTTCTTT.

The chain combines TRBV3-1 with TRBJ2-2; 15 bases line up with TRBD2. The CDR3 is 18 amino acids. V trimming: 11 bases; J trimming: 2 bases; junction bases outside the gene matches: 12. The germline CDR1 and CDR2 sequences are LGHDT and YNNKEL (reference sequence). CDR3 DNA sequence: TGTGCCTGCTGTTCCGGACTAGCGGGGGGGCCCAACACCGGGGAGCTGTTTTTT. This sequence encodes CACCSGLAGGPNTGELFF.

The chain uses TRBV7-2 and TRBJ2-4; D is unresolved. CDR3 length: 14 residues. The germline V gene encodes CDR1 SGHTA and CDR2 FQGNSA. V was clipped by 5 bases and J by 0 bases, with 8 bases between them. The CDR3 loop is CASSHKVAKNIQYF. The CDR3, as DNA: TGTGCCAGCAGCCACAAGGTAGCCAAAAACATTCAGTACTTC.

The chain joins TRBV7-2 to TRBJ2-6; the D gene is possibly TRBD1 (5 bases). Germline CDR1 is SGHTA and CDR2 is FQGNSA. The length of the CDR3 is 14 residues. Between the trimmed V and J ends, which lost 6 bases and 5 bases, there was a span of 11 bases. DNA for the CDR3: TGTGCCAGCAGACACAGGCTCTGGGCCAACGTCCTGACTTTC. This translates into CASRHRLWANVLTF. Full variable domain (remainder filled in from reference TRBV7-2 and TRBJ2-6): GAGVSQSPSNKVTEKGKDVELRCDPISGHTALYWYRQSLGQGLEFLIYFQGNSAPDKSGLPSDRFSAERTGGSVSTLTIQRTQQEDSAVYLCASRHRLWANVLTFGAGSRLTVL.

A few counts support this clonotype. This chain connects TRBV7-2 to TRBJ2-3; D possibly corresponds to TRBD2 (5 bases). Germline CDR1 reads SGHTA; CDR2 reads FQGNSA. This CDR3 has 13 residues. V shed 5 bases and J shed 6 bases, with 12 bases lying between them. The CDR3 coding sequence is TGTGCCAGCAGCGCGGACTTGGGCGATACGCAGTATTTT. Its protein product is CASSADLGDTQYF.

This clonotype was seen more than once but under ten times. CDR3 nucleotide sequence: TGTGCCAGCAGCCAAGAAGGTGGGGGCAGGAGTGGCTACACCTTC. It encodes CASSQEGGGRSGYTF. The V call is TRBV4-2, the J call TRBJ1-2; maybe TRBD1 (6 bases). The CDR3 covers 15 residues. Looked up from germline, CDR1 is LGHNA and CDR2 is YNFKEQ. V was cut by 0 bases and J by 7 bases, with 15 bases left in between.

This clonotype was seen ten or more times. This chain links TRBV7-6 with TRBJ2-1, with 10 bases that match TRBD2. Trimming cost V 4 bases and J 3 bases; bases outside gene matches: 6. This CDR3 is built from 16 residues. Germline CDR1 SGHVS, CDR2 FNYEAQ. CDR3 DNA sequence: TGTGCCAGCAGCTCCCAAGGGACTAGCGTCTACAATGAGCAGTTCTTC. It yields the protein CASSSQGTSVYNEQFF. The entire variable domain, with the rest obtained from reference TRBV7-6 and TRBJ2-1, is as follows: GAGVSQSPRYKVTKRGQDVALRCDPISGHVSLYWYRQALGQGPEFLTYFNYEAQQDKSGLPNDRFSAERPEGSISTLTIQRTEQRDSAMYRCASSSQGTSVYNEQFFGPGTRLTVL.

The V call is TRBV20-1, the J call TRBJ1-5, with a possible D match to TRBD1 (6 bases). Germline V gene lookup returns CDR1 DFQATT and CDR2 SNEGSKA (reference sequence). Deletions cut 7 bases from V and 0 bases from J, with 13 bases between. CDR3 size: 14 residues. CDR3 sequence: CSGGGGASNQPQHF. CDR3 nucleotide sequence: TGCAGTGGGGGAGGGGGAGCTAGCAATCAGCCCCAGCATTTT.

This chain uses TRBV7-9 with TRBJ2-1; TRBD2 aligns across 11 bases. Losses at the gene ends were 2 bases for V and 2 bases for J; bases not matched to a gene: 2. CDR3 length equals 16 residues. From germline, CDR1 is SEHNR and CDR2 FQNEAQ (reference sequence). Written as DNA, the CDR3 is TGTGCCAGCAGCTTAACTAGCGGGAGTGCCTACAATGAGCAGTTCTTC. Amino acid sequence: CASSLTSGSAYNEQFF. The full variable domain, its missing parts supplied by reference TRBV7-9 and TRBJ2-1, is DTGVSQNPRHKITKRGQNVTFRCDPISEHNRLYWYRQTLGQGPEFLTYFQNEAQLEKSRLLSDRFSAERPKGSFSTLEIQRTEQGDSAMYLCASSLTSGSAYNEQFFGPGTRLTVL.

This clonotype came up a few times. This rearrangement joins TRBV6-5 to TRBJ1-3; 7 nucleotides match TRBD1. Germline V lookup: CDR1 MNHEY, CDR2 SVGAGI. This CDR3 spans 15 amino acids. V gave up 1 base and J gave up 7 bases; unmatched junction bases: 7. As DNA, the CDR3 is TGTGCCAGCAGTTACTACCAGGGGGTACACAACACCATATATTTT. This gives the protein CASSYYQGVHNTIYF.

This clonotype was picked up a small number of times. V and J are TRBV20-1 and TRBJ2-2; 13 bases map to TRBD2. J gave up 2 bases and V 6 bases, and 6 bases lay outside the gene matches. This CDR3 comprises 16 residues. Germline-derived CDR1 and CDR2 are DFQATT and SNEGSKA (reference sequence). CDR3 coding DNA: TGCAGTGCGGCTACTAGCGGGAGGGGTAACACCGGGGAGCTGTTTTTT. Its protein product is CSAATSGRGNTGELFF.

The chain combines TRBV3-1 with TRBJ2-1; unclear D gene. V shed 1 base and J shed 8 bases, with 12 bases lying between them. Germline V gives CDR1 LGHDT, CDR2 YNNKEL (reference sequence). The CDR3 sequence is 14 residues long. The CDR3: CASSQATWSDEQFF. The CDR3, as DNA: TGTGCCAGCAGCCAAGCGACTTGGAGCGATGAGCAGTTCTTC.

This clonotype was recorded a few times. The V and J genes are TRBV20-1 and TRBJ1-4; D call uncertain. V was trimmed by 3 bases and J by 8 bases, leaving 10 bases between them. The CDR3 length is 12 residues. CDR1 is DFQATT, CDR2 SNEGSKA, per germline (reference sequence). The CDR3 DNA is TGCAGTGCTAGGCCTCAGAGGGAAAAACTGTTTTTT. Translation gives CSARPQREKLFF.

The gene calls are TRBV5-1 and TRBJ1-1, with TRBD1 matching over 7 bases. J gave up 4 bases and V 2 bases, and 8 bases lay outside the gene matches. The germline gives CDR1 SGHRS, CDR2 YFSETQ. This CDR3 is 15 amino acids long. The CDR3 reads CASSLGQASSTEAFF. The DNA for the CDR3 is TGCGCCAGCAGCTTAGGACAGGCCAGCAGCACTGAAGCTTTCTTT.

There are many counts of this clonotype. The chain joins TRBV20-1 to TRBJ2-7, with 8 positions matching TRBD2. V lost 0 bases to trimming and J lost 6 bases; unmatched junction nucleotides: 10. CDR1 and CDR2 from the germline V gene are DFQATT and SNEGSKA (reference sequence). CDR3 length: 15 amino acids. In DNA form, the CDR3 reads TGCAGTGCTAGAGAAGGCGGGCGGGAGGCGTCCGAGCAGTACTTC. Protein sequence: CSAREGGREASEQYF.

In its sample, this clonotype was seen a few times. The chain has TRBV20-1 and TRBJ2-7; D is ambiguous. Trimming removed 6 bases at V and 7 bases at J, with 19 bases between. CDR1 is DFQATT, CDR2 SNEGSKA, per germline (reference sequence). CDR3 length: 13 amino acids. The chain's CDR3 is CSADRTATREQYF. Here the CDR3 DNA reads TGCAGTGCCGACCGGACGGCTACGCGAGAGCAGTACTTC.

Only a few counts were recorded for this clonotype. The chain links TRBV7-2 to TRBJ2-3, with D perhaps matching TRBD2 (6 bases). The CDR3 loop spans 14 amino acids. The V and J ends lost 5 bases and 11 bases respectively, with 20 bases between them. Germline V CDR1 and CDR2: SGHTA, FQGNSA. The chain's CDR3 is CASSPRRAPGVQYF. In DNA form, the CDR3 reads TGTGCCAGCAGCCCACGGAGGGCCCCTGGGGTGCAGTATTTT.

There are a few counts of this clonotype. The chain uses TRBV18 and TRBJ1-2; TRBD1 might be the D (6 bases). Trimming stripped 5 bases from V and 7 bases from J, with 14 bases between. This CDR3 is 13 amino acids long. Germline V CDR1 and CDR2: KGHSH, LQKENI. For the CDR3, the DNA is TGTGCCAGCTCATCCCGGGACAAGGGTGGCTACACCTTC. It specifies CASSSRDKGGYTF.

The chain employs TRBV14 and TRBJ1-1; D is undetermined. Between the trimmed V and J ends, which lost 5 bases and 3 bases, there was a span of 10 bases. The germline gives CDR1 SGHDN, CDR2 FVKESK. The CDR3 extends over 13 amino acids. The CDR3 reads CASSLATDTEAFF. Here the CDR3 DNA reads TGTGCCAGCAGCTTAGCCACAGACACTGAAGCTTTCTTT.

The CDR3 DNA follows: TGCAGTGCTAGCTCGGGGGGCGCAGGGGTCTTCAATCAGCCCCAGCATTTT. This sequence encodes CSASSGGAGVFNQPQHF. The chain is built from TRBV20-1 and TRBJ1-5, with D maybe TRBD1 (6 bases). The CDR3 contains 17 residues. Trimming took 3 bases from V and 3 from J, leaving 21 bases between them. Germline loops: CDR1 DFQATT, CDR2 SNEGSKA (reference sequence).

The CDR3 reads CASSQDGGGGTTQYF. In DNA form, the CDR3 reads TGCGCCAGCAGCCAAGATGGGGGTGGCGGGACTACGCAGTATTTT. The chain has TRBV4-3 and TRBJ2-3; tentatively, D is TRBD2 (6 bases). Trimming took off 0 bases at V and 8 bases at J, with 15 bases between the two ends. Per germline, CDR1 LGHNA and CDR2 YSLEER. The CDR3 length is 15 residues.